The source of this T cell receptor beta chain is a study of T cells in Graves' hyperthyroidism and ophthalmopathy. The CDR3 covers 11 residues. Trimming took 3 bases from V and 9 from J, leaving 9 bases between them. Germline V gives CDR1 MGHDK, CDR2 SYGVNS. TCR beta CDR3 regions were amplified from RNA. The HTBI primer set was used in a first-round RT-PCR of the TCR CDR3. TCRdb recomputed calls from the multiplex PCR reads with MiXCR, one row per CDR3 protein. The sample records some 570,000 distinct CDR3 sequences, approximately 15% being singletons. Sequencing used blood. The TCR was taken from a woman younger than 30 with Graves' ophthalmopathy. This chain links TRBV25-1 with TRBJ2-7; D is ambiguous. The CDR3 sequence is CASSDWSVQYF. The CDR3 nucleotides read TGTGCCAGCAGTGACTGGTCGGTGCAGTACTTC.